This T cell receptor beta chain comes out of a study of cytomegalovirus exposure and HLA in healthy donors. Germline values: CDR1 MGHRA, CDR2 YSYEKL. The CDR3 sequence is 15 residues long. Deletions cut 4 bases from V and 2 bases from J, with 15 bases between. Use of 60 Vbeta and 13 Jbeta primers characterized the PCR. Measured with immunoSEQ multiplex PCR; TCRdb has only the in-frame clones, and not every one. The sample records under 150,000 clones, more than 65% being singletons. This clonotype was sampled from a man younger than 30 in good health and CMV-seronegative. The chain joins TRBV4-1 to TRBJ2-7, with D possibly being TRBD2 (7 bases). Sequencing was carried out using PBMCs. The CDR3 protein is CASSPTAGATYEQYF. DNA for the CDR3: TGCGCCAGCAGCCCAACCGCGGGGGCCACCTACGAGCAGTACTTC.